These T cell receptor beta chains were read from a single sample in a study of blood T cell repertoires in COVID-19. Here immunoSEQ multiplex PCR was the method, and the copy in TCRdb shows in-frame clones only, minus some. Found here are approximately 81,000 clones, approximately 82% of them singletons; the top ten hold around 6.9%. Sequencing was performed on peripheral blood. The source is a human donor in a cohort sampled during active COVID-19. Both conserved end residues are part of each CDR3. A D gene is named only where the DNA matches it firmly. Clone size appears in some rows only: once, few, many, or a class for an expanded clone.

J | size | D | V | DNA | CDR3
TRBJ1-5 | few | TRBD1 | TRBV18 | TGTGCCAGCTCCCTAAGCGGGACAGGGGCGGCTCAGCCCCAGCATTTT | CASSLSGTGAAQPQHF
TRBJ2-7 | NA | NA | TRBV5-1 | TGCGCCAGCAGCATAGAGAGGGAGGCCCACGAGCAGTACTTC | CASSIEREAHEQYF
TRBJ2-6 | once | TRBD1 | TRBV27 | TGTGCCAGCAGTTTAATAAGGGACAGGGGAGCTGGGGCCAACGTCCTGACTTTC | CASSLIRDRGAGANVLTF
TRBJ2-7 | few | TRBD2 | TRBV27 | TGTGCCAGCAGTTTATCGGGACTAGCCCTTTACGAGCAGTACTTC | CASSLSGLALYEQYF
TRBJ1-1 | NA | NA | TRBV30 | TGTGCCTGGAGTGTGTACAGGAAGAACACTGAAGCTTTCTTT | CAWSVYRKNTEAFF
TRBJ2-7 | NA | NA | TRBV11-2 | TGTGCCAGCAGCTTAGCAGGGAACTACGAGCAGTACTTC | CASSLAGNYEQYF
TRBJ1-3 | few | TRBD1 | TRBV3-1/TRBV3-2 | TGTGCCAGCAGCCCGACAGGGGACGGAAACACCATATATTTT | CASSPTGDGNTIYF
TRBJ2-7 | NA | NA | TRBV5-5 | TGTGCCAGCAGCTTTGAGGCTTCGTGGGAGCAGTACTTC | CASSFEASWEQYF
TRBJ1-1 | NA | NA | TRBV19 | TGTGCCAGTAGGGGCGAACTGAACACTGAAGCTTTCTTT | CASRGELNTEAFF
TRBJ1-1 | NA | NA | TRBV11-1 | TGTGCCAGCAGCCCCCTCCTTGGGGCGAAGAACACTGAAGCTTTCTTT | CASSPLLGAKNTEAFF
TRBJ2-7 | NA | TRBD1 | TRBV18 | TGTGCCAGCTCACTAACGGGACAGGGGACCTACGAGCAGTACTTC | CASSLTGQGTYEQYF
TRBJ2-5 | NA | TRBD2 | TRBV5-6 | TGTGCCAGCAGCTTACCGGGACTAGCGAAAGAGACCCAGTACTTC | CASSLPGLAKETQYF
TRBJ2-1 | NA | TRBD2 | TRBV5-5 | TGTGCCAGCAGCCCAATTAGCGGGGGGCCCTCGAATGAGCAGTTCTTC | CASSPISGGPSNEQFF
TRBJ1-3 | NA | NA | TRBV6-5 | TGTGCCAGCAGTTACTCGACAGCCATGCTCTGGAATACCATATATTTT | CASSYSTAMLWNTIYF
TRBJ1-2 | NA | NA | TRBV9 | TGTGCCAGCAGCGTAGACGGGGGGAACTATGGCTACACCTTC | CASSVDGGNYGYTF
TRBJ1-5 | NA | NA | TRBV19 | TGTGCCAGTAGTATGGCTTTTGGGGCCAGCAATCAGCCCCAGCATTTT | CASSMAFGASNQPQHF
TRBJ2-5 | NA | NA | TRBV5-4 | TGTGCCACCTCAAGGGGTGACTTGCAAGAGACCCAGTACTTC | CATSRGDLQETQYF
TRBJ2-7 | NA | NA | TRBV30 | TGTGCCTGGAGTACCGGGACTGGCTCCTACGAGCAGTACTTC | CAWSTGTGSYEQYF
TRBJ1-2 | NA | TRBD1 | TRBV19 | TGTGCCAGTAGTAGGACAGGGGGCTACACCTTC | CASSRTGGYTF
TRBJ2-3 | once | NA | TRBV5-4 | TGTGCCAGCAGCTCATCTCTAGCAGCTAGCACAGATACGCAGTATTTT | CASSSSLAASTDTQYF
TRBJ2-7 | NA | NA | TRBV29-1 | TGCAGCGTTGAAGTTTCAGGGTTGGGCGAGCAGTACTTC | CSVEVSGLGEQYF
TRBJ2-7 | few | TRBD2 | TRBV4-1 | TGCGCCAGCAGCCAGGCAAATAGCGGGACCTCCTACGAGCAGTACTTC | CASSQANSGTSYEQYF
TRBJ1-1 | many | TRBD1 | TRBV10-3 | TGTGCCATCAGCAAGGGGGCACGGACTGAAGCTTTCTTT | CAISKGARTEAFF
TRBJ1-1 | NA | TRBD1 | TRBV2 | TGTGCCAGCAGTTCACAGGGGGTGAACACTGAAGCTTTCTTT | CASSSQGVNTEAFF
TRBJ2-7 | NA | TRBD1 | TRBV11-3 | TGTGCCAGCAGCTTACCGAGACAGGGGTCCCCCGTAGGAGGCGAGCAGTACTTC | CASSLPRQGSPVGGEQYF
TRBJ2-2 | NA | NA | TRBV11-2 | TGTGCCAGCAACCGGGGTACAATTACCGGGGAGCTGTTTTTT | CASNRGTITGELFF
TRBJ2-2 | once | NA | TRBV29-1 | TGCAGCGTCCAAGGGGGGGCAACCGGGGAGCTGTTTTTT | CSVQGGATGELFF
TRBJ2-2 | NA | NA | TRBV5-5 | TGTGCCAGCAGCATCCTTACCGGGGAGCTGTTTTTT | CASSILTGELFF
TRBJ1-1 | NA | TRBD1 | TRBV27 | TGTGCCAGCACCTCCGGCCCTGCGACAGGGGTAGCTTTCTTT | CASTSGPATGVAFF
TRBJ2-7 | NA | NA | TRBV7-8 | TGTGCCAGCAGCTTCCGCGCGGAGGCCTACGAGCAGTACTTC | CASSFRAEAYEQYF
TRBJ1-1 | NA | NA | TRBV14 | TGTGCCAGCAGCCAAGTACAGGGACGGACTGAAGCTTTCTTT | CASSQVQGRTEAFF
TRBJ1-1 | NA | NA | TRBV10-3 | TGTGCCATCAGTGTCGGGGAAGGAAGAAACACTGAAGCTTTCTTT | CAISVGEGRNTEAFF
TRBJ1-2 | NA | TRBD1 | TRBV19 | TGTGCCAGTAGTATGGCAGGGGGATCGGCTAACTATGGCTACACCTTC | CASSMAGGSANYGYTF
TRBJ1-1 | NA | TRBD1 | TRBV10-1 | TGCGCCAGCGATATGACAGGGCCGGACACTGAAGCTTTCTTT | CASDMTGPDTEAFF
TRBJ1-1 | NA | NA | TRBV6-5 | TGTGCCAGCAGTTACACCAACAGGGTAACTGAAGCTTTCTTT | CASSYTNRVTEAFF
TRBJ1-3 | NA | NA | TRBV7-2 | TGTGCCAGCAGCTTAACACAGGGAGCTGGAAACACCATATATTTT | CASSLTQGAGNTIYF
TRBJ1-1 | NA | NA | TRBV5-1 | TGCGCCAGCAGCTTACCAACAGGGATGAACACTGAAGCTTTCTTT | CASSLPTGMNTEAFF
TRBJ1-3 | once | NA | TRBV2 | TGTGCCAGCAGTGGCAGGGCCTCTGGAAACACCATATATTTT | CASSGRASGNTIYF
TRBJ2-5 | NA | TRBD2 | TRBV7-9 | TGTGCCAGCAGCCATACTAGCGGAGAGACCCAGTACTTC | CASSHTSGETQYF
TRBJ2-7 | NA | NA | TRBV4-3 | TGCGCCAGCAGCCAAGTCCGCTCGGGCGGGGTCTACGAGCAGTACTTC | CASSQVRSGGVYEQYF
TRBJ1-1 | NA | TRBD1 | TRBV19 | TGTGCCAGTAAGCCCCCACAGGGGCAATTCATGAACACTGAAGCTTTCTTT | CASKPPQGQFMNTEAFF
TRBJ2-3 | NA | NA | TRBV27 | TGTGCCAGCAGTCCACGGATAACTAGAAGCACAGATACGCAGTATTTT | CASSPRITRSTDTQYF
TRBJ2-7 | few | NA | TRBV4-1 | TGCGCCAGCAGCCGCGACAGAAGAAGGGACGAGCAGTACTTC | CASSRDRRRDEQYF
TRBJ1-1 | NA | NA | TRBV7-9 | TGTGCCAGCAGCCCCACTTCGACAGCTGAAGCTTTCTTT | CASSPTSTAEAFF
TRBJ1-1 | once | NA | TRBV7-9 | TGTGCCAGCAGCTTGCGGGGGCCGAATGAAGCTTTCTTT | CASSLRGPNEAFF
TRBJ2-7 | NA | NA | TRBV5-1 | TGCGCCAGCAGCTTACGAGTAAGCGAGCAGTACTTC | CASSLRVSEQYF
TRBJ2-1 | NA | TRBD2 | TRBV20-1 | TGCAGTGCTAGTAAGGGCGGGAGCTCCTACAATGAGCAGTTCTTC | CSASKGGSSYNEQFF
TRBJ1-5 | NA | TRBD1 | TRBV7-8 | TGTGCCAGCAGCTTAGCCCGACAGGGTAATCAGCCCCAGCATTTT | CASSLARQGNQPQHF
TRBJ2-1 | NA | TRBD2 | TRBV2 | TGTGCCAGCAGTACCCAGGTAGCGGGGGGGTCCTACAATGAGCAGTTCTTC | CASSTQVAGGSYNEQFF
TRBJ2-5 | NA | NA | TRBV20-1 | TGCAGTGCTAGTCCCTCATTGGGCCGACAAGAGACCCAGTACTTC | CSASPSLGRQETQYF
TRBJ2-7 | NA | NA | TRBV5-5 | TGTGCCAGCAGCTTGGTTCTATCCTACGAGCAGTACTTC | CASSLVLSYEQYF
TRBJ1-5 | few | NA | TRBV18 | TGTGCCAGCTCACTATCCGATCAGCCCCAGCATTTT | CASSLSDQPQHF
TRBJ2-1 | NA | TRBD2 | TRBV4-1 | TGCGCCAGCAGCCAAGATCCGGGACTAGCGGGGGACAATGAGCAGTTCTTC | CASSQDPGLAGDNEQFF
TRBJ2-5 | NA | NA | TRBV7-6 | TGTGCCAGCAGCCTAAAAGAGACCCAGTACTTC | CASSLKETQYF
TRBJ1-4 | NA | NA | TRBV27 | TGTGCCAGCAGCCCCGCAGGTTCAACTAATGAAAAACTGTTTTTT | CASSPAGSTNEKLFF
TRBJ2-7 | NA | TRBD1 | TRBV5-6 | TGTGCCAGCAGCTGGCCTCGACAGGGGGGGTCCTACGAGCAGTACTTC | CASSWPRQGGSYEQYF
TRBJ2-6 | few | NA | TRBV13 | TGTGCCAGCAGCCAAATTGGAGACTCTGGGGCCAACGTCCTGACTTTC | CASSQIGDSGANVLTF
TRBJ1-1 | NA | TRBD1 | TRBV19 | TGTGCCAGTATTGACAGGGGGCCTGAAGCTTTCTTT | CASIDRGPEAFF
TRBJ2-2 | NA | TRBD1 | TRBV7-6 | TGTGCCAGCAGCTTAGTTCCCCGGGACAGTTACTCGAACACCGGGGAGCTGTTTTTT | CASSLVPRDSYSNTGELFF
TRBJ2-7 | NA | NA | TRBV6-6 | TGTGCCAGCACCCGCCCAGGGACCTACGAGCAGTACTTC | CASTRPGTYEQYF